This T cell receptor beta chain was sequenced for a study of cytomegalovirus exposure and HLA in healthy donors. For the study at large: A data release that came early held roughly 80 million unique TCRs from HLA-typed donors. When 398 donors were genotyped, approximately 81% of them were found to fall in the Caucasian-associated ancestry cluster. Study findings and constraints: The majority of CMV-associated TCR beta chains were reported as apparently HLA-restricted in a later analysis. In vitro assays verified that three CMV-associated chains recognized CMV antigens specifically.

The PCR employed 60 Vbeta primers together with 13 Jbeta primers. Here immunoSEQ multiplex PCR was the method, and the copy in TCRdb shows in-frame clones only, minus some. Here the sample spans over 90,000 clones, 75% to 90% being singletons. This CDR3 contains 14 residues. Germline CDR1 and CDR2: KGHSH and LQKENI. With 6 bases removed from V and 0 bases from J, the gap between germline ends came to 12 bases. Concerning this clone: As yet, its antigen is unknown.

This chain joins TRBV18 and TRBJ2-7, with D possibly matching TRBD2 (5 bases). This clonotype was obtained from a man in his forties in good health and CMV-seronegative. Sequenced sample: PBMCs. CDR3 amino acids: CASSRATTSYEQYF. In DNA, the CDR3 is TGTGCCAGCTCGCGGGCCACTACCTCCTACGAGCAGTACTTC.